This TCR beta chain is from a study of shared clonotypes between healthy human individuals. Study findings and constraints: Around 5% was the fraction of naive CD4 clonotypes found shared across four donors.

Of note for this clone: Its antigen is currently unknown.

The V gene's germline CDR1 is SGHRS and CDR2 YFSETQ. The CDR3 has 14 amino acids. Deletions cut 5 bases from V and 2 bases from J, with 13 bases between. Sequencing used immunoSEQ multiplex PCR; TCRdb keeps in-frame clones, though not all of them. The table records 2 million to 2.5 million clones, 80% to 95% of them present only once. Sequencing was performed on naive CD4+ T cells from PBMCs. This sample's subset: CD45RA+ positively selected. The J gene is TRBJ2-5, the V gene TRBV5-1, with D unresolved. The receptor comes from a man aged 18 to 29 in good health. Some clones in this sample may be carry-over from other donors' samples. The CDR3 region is CASSLGMGQETQYF. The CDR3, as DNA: TGCGCCAGCAGTTTAGGGATGGGACAAGAGACCCAGTACTTC.